These 28 T cell receptor beta chains share one sample of origin, sequenced in a study of T cell responses to AZD1222 COVID-19 vaccine. Clones were sequenced by immunoSEQ multiplex PCR, and TCRdb holds only the in-frame ones, with some missing. Found here are 150,000 to 200,000 clones, about 93% of them singletons; the top ten hold about 0.64%. This sample comprised peripheral blood, obtained on day 0 of AZD1222 vaccination. These TCRs come from an adult in good health.

The rearrangement joins TRBV6-5 to TRBJ2-7; 7 positions agree with TRBD1. The J segment lost 0 bases and the V segment lost 5 bases, leaving 7 bases of the junction unmatched. The CDR3 has 15 amino acids. Germline V gene sequence: CDR1 MNHEY, CDR2 SVGAGI. The CDR3 DNA is TGTGCCAGCAGTCTTTCTGGGACAGCCTCCTACGAGCAGTACTTC. It translates to CASSLSGTASYEQYF.

This chain connects TRBV28 to TRBJ2-1; 9 positions match TRBD2. The CDR3 extends over 19 amino acids. Germline CDR1 is MDHEN and CDR2 is SYDVKM. V lost 6 bases, J lost 7 bases, and 22 bases stayed unmatched. CDR3 coding DNA: TGTGCCAGCAGAACACCGGGACTAGCCACAGTTAGCTTTAGGAATGAGCAGTTCTTC. It codes for CASRTPGLATVSFRNEQFF. Variable domain in full (rest from reference TRBV28 and TRBJ2-1): DVKVTQSSRYLVKRTGEKVFLECVQDMDHENMFWYRQDPGLGLRLIYFSYDVKMKEKGDIPEGYSVSREKKERFSLILESASTNQTSMYLCASRTPGLATVSFRNEQFFGPGTRLTVL.

In DNA form, the CDR3 reads TGTGCCAGCAGCTTAGGTTCAGGGGGCGCCCCCCGGCAGCCCCAGCATTTT. This encodes CASSLGSGGAPRQPQHF. This chain links TRBV7-2 with TRBJ1-5; TRBD1 matches 8 bases. Germline lookup yields CDR1 SGHTA and CDR2 FQGNSA. The V segment lost 1 base and the J segment 7 bases; nucleotides outside the gene matches: 12. The CDR3 loop spans 17 amino acids.

The chain links TRBV5-1 to TRBJ1-4, with no clear D. Germline-derived CDR1 and CDR2 are SGHRS and YFSETQ. The CDR3 has 13 residues. Trimming removed 0 bases from V and 8 bases from J, with 8 bases in between. The CDR3 nucleotides read TGCGCCAGCAGCTTGGTGGGTGCGGAAAAACTGTTTTTT. Encoded protein: CASSLVGAEKLFF.

This sequence joins TRBV7-9 and TRBJ2-1; D remains unclear. Germline V CDR1 and CDR2: SEHNR, FQNEAQ (reference sequence). Trimming removed 5 bases from V and 7 bases from J, with 9 bases in between. The CDR3 length is 12 residues. CDR3 coding DNA: TGTGCCAGCAGCATCGTAGGGAATGAGCAGTTCTTC. It encodes CASSIVGNEQFF.

The chain links TRBV13 to TRBJ1-4; TRBD1 agrees at 10 bases. The CDR3 loop spans 16 amino acids. After removal of 5 bases from V and 5 bases from J, the junction contained 8 bases not matched to a gene. CDR1 PRHDT and CDR2 FYEKMQ come from the germline V gene (reference sequence). CDR3 nucleotides: TGTGCCAGCAGCCGATCCGTGGGACAGGGGAATGAAAAACTGTTTTTT. This gives the protein CASSRSVGQGNEKLFF.

V and J are TRBV4-1 and TRBJ1-5; D possibly corresponds to TRBD1 (5 bases). The CDR3 has 15 amino acids. Looked up from germline, CDR1 is MGHRA and CDR2 is YSYEKL. The V end lost 0 bases, the J end lost 6 bases, and 12 bases lay between the germline ends. This CDR3 is CASSQDQMGPQPQHF. The CDR3 nucleotides read TGCGCCAGCAGCCAAGATCAGATGGGGCCTCAGCCCCAGCATTTT.

V is TRBV10-2 and J is TRBJ2-7; D remains unclear. V was cut by 2 bases and J by 5 bases, with 10 bases left in between. Germline CDR1 reads WSHSY; CDR2 reads SAAADI. The CDR3 consists of 13 residues. The DNA of the CDR3 is TGCGCCAGCAGTGAGGGAGAATGGGACGAGCAGTACTTC. Translation: CASSEGEWDEQYF.

The V gene is TRBV24-1, the J gene TRBJ2-1, with 10 bases lining up with TRBD1. Looked up from germline, CDR1 is KGHDR and CDR2 is SFDVKD. The CDR3 has 17 amino acids. V was clipped by 3 bases and J by 6 bases; unmatched bases: 10. As DNA, the CDR3 is TGTGCCACCAGTGATCGTGGACAGGGGGGATCTCTCAATGAGCAGTTCTTC. This codes for CATSDRGQGGSLNEQFF.

The V and J genes are TRBV6-6 and TRBJ2-7; D not resolved. The germline V gene has CDR1 MNHNY and CDR2 SVGAGI (reference sequence). V lost 7 bases and J 0 bases, leaving 10 bases between the germline ends. This CDR3 spans 13 amino acids. The CDR3 DNA sequence: TGTGCCAGCACCCAGGACGGCTCCTACGAGCAGTACTTC. It translates to CASTQDGSYEQYF.

This chain uses TRBV6-1 with TRBJ2-7; TRBD1 or TRBD2 may be the D gene (5 bases each). V was pared by 5 bases and J by 5 bases, with 16 bases between. Germline V gene data show CDR1 as MNHNS and CDR2 as SASEGT. This CDR3 contains 14 residues. The CDR3 DNA reads TGTGCCAGCAGTTATCCGGCCGGGGCCCACGAGCAGTACTTC. This translates into CASSYPAGAHEQYF.

This clone was recorded only once. The V gene is TRBV11-2, the J gene TRBJ2-5, with D tentatively TRBD2 (6 bases). CDR3 length equals 15 residues. V shed 1 base and J shed 2 bases, with 11 bases lying between them. Germline-derived CDR1 and CDR2 are SGHAT and FQNNGV. The CDR3 protein is CASSLVGDWQETQYF. The DNA for the CDR3 is TGTGCCAGCAGCTTAGTGGGGGACTGGCAAGAGACCCAGTACTTC.

The chain links TRBV6-1 to TRBJ2-3; 11 bases match TRBD2. Looked up from germline, CDR1 is MNHNS and CDR2 is SASEGT. The V segment lost 3 bases and the J segment 5 bases; nucleotides outside the gene matches: 7. This CDR3 has 16 residues. The CDR3 DNA follows: TGTGCCAGCAGTGAGATAGCGGGAGGGCCCTTAGATACGCAGTATTTT. This gives the protein CASSEIAGGPLDTQYF.

This sequence joins TRBV10-3 and TRBJ1-2; unclear D gene. The CDR3 spans 12 residues. V was cut by 2 bases and J by 3 bases, with 4 bases left in between. From germline, CDR1 is ENHRY and CDR2 SYGVKD. The DNA of the CDR3 is TGTGCCATCAGTGAGGGTTACTATGGCTACACCTTC. Its protein is CAISEGYYGYTF.

The chain couples TRBV5-4 to TRBJ2-7; 11 bases map to TRBD2. The junction had 8 bases not matched to a gene; V was cut back by 7 bases and J by 2 bases. This CDR3 contains 15 residues. CDR1 and CDR2 from the germline V gene are SGHNT and YYREEE (reference sequence). CDR3 DNA: TGTGCCAGCTCAATTATAGCGGGAGGGGCCTACGAGCAGTACTTC. It is translated as CASSIIAGGAYEQYF.

The chain links TRBV5-1 to TRBJ2-5, with 7 bases that match TRBD2. V shed 4 bases and J 2 bases; nucleotides not matched to a gene: 14. The CDR3 sequence is 17 residues long. The germline gives CDR1 SGHRS, CDR2 YFSETQ. CDR3 loop: CASSLPRDYLLQETQYF. In DNA form, the CDR3 reads TGCGCCAGCAGCCTACCGCGGGACTACCTCCTTCAAGAGACCCAGTACTTC.

V and J are TRBV6-1 and TRBJ1-1, with D possibly matching TRBD1 (5 bases). The V gene's germline CDR1 is MNHNS and CDR2 SASEGT. V gave up 1 base and J gave up 6 bases, with 12 bases separating them. This CDR3 is built from 14 residues. The CDR3 loop is CASSEVDSRPEAFF. CDR3 nucleotides: TGTGCCAGCAGTGAAGTTGACAGTCGCCCTGAAGCTTTCTTT.

The chain joins TRBV7-9 to TRBJ1-4; no clear D. The length of the CDR3 is 13 residues. Germline CDR1 reads SEHNR; CDR2 reads FQNEAQ (reference sequence). V was clipped by 4 bases and J by 11 bases, with 14 bases between them. CDR3 region: CASSSLGETKLFF. In DNA, the CDR3 is TGTGCCAGCAGCTCCTTAGGTGAAACTAAACTGTTTTTT. The whole variable domain, filled in from reference TRBV7-9 and TRBJ1-4, reads DTGVSQNPRHKITKRGQNVTFRCDPISEHNRLYWYRQTLGQGPEFLTYFQNEAQLEKSRLLSDRFSAERPKGSFSTLEIQRTEQGDSAMYLCASSSLGETKLFFGSGTQLSVL.

This clone was seen only once. The J gene is TRBJ2-6, the V gene TRBV19; TRBD2 agrees at 8 bases. V trimming: 8 bases; J trimming: 4 bases; junction bases outside the gene matches: 10. Germline CDR1 and CDR2: LNHDA and SQIVND (reference sequence). The CDR3 extends over 16 amino acids. The CDR3 bases are TGTGCCAGTTCCTACCGGGGGGGGCGAGGGGCCAACGTCCTGACTTTC. It translates to CASSYRGGRGANVLTF.

This chain links TRBV18 with TRBJ2-1, with 8 nucleotides matching TRBD2. J was trimmed by 3 bases and V by 3 bases; bases with no gene match: 10. The CDR3 totals 17 residues. Germline CDR1 reads KGHSH; CDR2 reads LQKENI. In DNA form, the CDR3 reads TGTGCCAGCTCACCCCCTCAGGCACTAGCGGTCTACAATGAGCAGTTCTTC. Amino acid sequence: CASSPPQALAVYNEQFF.

The chain carries TRBV6-4 and TRBJ2-1; maybe TRBD1 (5 bases). The V gene lost 6 bases and the J gene lost 0 bases, with 12 bases spanning the gap. The CDR3 is 15 residues long. Germline loops: CDR1 MRHNA, CDR2 SNTAGT. The CDR3 here is CASRLQEDSYNEQFF. The CDR3 nucleotides are TGTGCCAGCAGACTACAGGAAGACTCCTACAATGAGCAGTTCTTC.

V usage is TRBV9 and J usage is TRBJ1-1; 7 bases fit TRBD1. V was pared by 3 bases and J by 7 bases, with 15 bases of the junction left unmatched. This CDR3 has 16 residues. From germline, CDR1 is SGDLS and CDR2 YYNGEE. CDR3 residues: CASSDSKGAHPYEAFF. The CDR3 DNA reads as TGTGCCAGCAGCGACAGTAAGGGGGCGCATCCGTATGAAGCTTTCTTT. Full variable domain (rest looked up from reference TRBV9 and TRBJ1-1): DSGVTQTPKHLITATGQRVTLRCSPRSGDLSVYWYQQSLDQGLQFLIQYYNGEERAKGNILERFSAQQFPDLHSELNLSSLELGDSALYFCASSDSKGAHPYEAFFGQGTRLTVV.

The table lists this clone with a count of one. J is TRBJ2-2 and V is TRBV18, with 7 bases aligning to TRBD1. J gave up 2 bases and V 4 bases, and 7 bases lay outside the gene matches. CDR3 size: 16 residues. The germline gives CDR1 KGHSH, CDR2 LQKENI. The CDR3 spells CASSQQGTKNTGELFF. CDR3 bases: TGTGCCAGCTCACAACAGGGGACCAAAAACACCGGGGAGCTGTTTTTT.

Of note for this clone: Compared with germline, one end of the junction differs, possibly owing to a read error. This rearrangement joins TRBV2 to TRBJ2-3; 10 positions agree with TRBD1. This CDR3 comprises 12 residues. Germline CDR1 SNHLY, CDR2 FYNNEI. CDR3 DNA sequence: TGTGCCAGCAGTGCCGTGTGGGGACAGGGGAAGTTT. It yields the protein CASSAVWGQGKF.

The chain couples TRBV7-9 to TRBJ1-5; 12 bases align to TRBD1. This CDR3 region has 16 residues. CDR1 and CDR2 (germline): SEHNR, FQNEAQ (reference sequence). The trim removed 0 bases at V and 5 bases at J, leaving 2 bases unmatched. The CDR3 reads CASSLAGTGGHQPQHF. The CDR3 nucleotides read TGTGCCAGCAGCTTAGCCGGGACAGGGGGCCATCAGCCCCAGCATTTT. The whole variable domain, remainder taken from reference TRBV7-9 and TRBJ1-5, is DTGVSQNPRHKITKRGQNVTFRCDPISEHNRLYWYRQTLGQGPEFLTYFQNEAQLEKSRLLSDRFSAERPKGSFSTLEIQRTEQGDSAMYLCASSLAGTGGHQPQHFGDGTRLSIL.

This clone showed up just once. This chain connects TRBV18 to TRBJ1-3; D uncertain. The germline V gene has CDR1 KGHSH and CDR2 LQKENI. V was cut by 6 bases and J by 7 bases, with 16 bases left in between. This CDR3 region has 14 residues. CDR3 region: CASSVGNRENTIYF. The CDR3, as DNA: TGTGCCAGCTCCGTTGGGAACCGGGAGAACACCATATATTTT.

V gene TRBV19 combines with J gene TRBJ1-1; no clear D gene. Germline CDR1 LNHDA, CDR2 SQIVND (reference sequence). The CDR3 is 14 residues long. With 2 bases removed from V and 4 bases from J, the gap between germline ends came to 11 bases. The CDR3 loop is CASSIHRRSTEAFF. The CDR3 DNA is TGTGCCAGTAGTATACATAGGCGCAGCACTGAAGCTTTCTTT.

The chain carries TRBV11-2 and TRBJ1-1, with D hard to call. V lost 7 bases to trimming and J lost 5 bases, with 8 bases between them. Per germline, CDR1 SGHAT and CDR2 FQNNGV. CDR3 length: 11 amino acids. The CDR3: CASNGFTEAFF. The CDR3 DNA reads as TGTGCCAGCAATGGTTTTACTGAAGCTTTCTTT.